The T cell receptor (beta chain) under discussion was sequenced for a study of blood T cell repertoires in COVID-19. Study background: Italy, Spain and the United States were the sources of the convalescent and acute COVID-19 samples. The analysed material was cDNA or gDNA that came from T cells, B-cell-depleted T cells, or PBMCs.

The CDR3 contains 15 residues. V shed 4 bases and J 1 base; nucleotides not matched to a gene: 4. From germline, CDR1 is MNHEY and CDR2 SVGAGI. Source study methods: Reference gene primer amplification in the assay estimated nucleated cell counts. Libraries were prepared by immunoSEQ multiplex PCR; TCRdb keeps only in-frame clonotypes and omits some of them. The DNA gave D and trimming, while V, J and clone size come from that table. Of roughly 55,000 clones in the sample, around 77% were seen once. This TCR was sampled from a man in his fifties or sixties with acute or convalescent COVID-19. The chain couples TRBV6-5 to TRBJ1-3, with TRBD1 matching 7 bases. Sequencing input: peripheral blood. The CDR3 loop reads CASSSSTGSGNTIYF. The CDR3 region has the DNA TGTGCCAGCAGTTCCTCGACAGGGTCTGGAAACACCATATATTTT.